The 17 T cell receptor beta chains listed next were all sequenced from one sample in a study of PD-L1 blockade in urothelial cancer. Profiled with immunoSEQ multiplex PCR; TCRdb holds only in-frame clones, not every one. The data contain 100,000 to 150,000 clones, roughly 80% of them singletons. Time point denoted: pretreatment peripheral blood. Specimen: PBMCs, collected around atezolizumab (anti-PD-L1) treatment. The receptors were gathered from a man between 50 and 59 years old with urothelial cancer.

The genes are TRBV14 and TRBJ1-2, with 9 nucleotides matching TRBD1. This CDR3 region has 15 residues. V lost 1 base to trimming and J lost 2 bases; unmatched junction nucleotides: 2. The germline V gene encodes CDR1 SGHDN and CDR2 FVKESK. The CDR3 DNA follows: TGTGCCAGCAGCCAAGCCGGGACAGGGAACTATGGCTACACCTTC. It specifies CASSQAGTGNYGYTF.

This clone showed up just once. V usage is TRBV28 and J usage is TRBJ2-1; 14 bases align to TRBD2. This CDR3 spans 14 amino acids. CDR1 is MDHEN, CDR2 SYDVKM, per germline. V trimming: 6 bases; J trimming: 7 bases; junction bases outside the gene matches: 2. The CDR3 region is CASSRTSGRNEQFF. The CDR3 DNA follows: TGTGCCAGCAGCCGGACTAGCGGGAGGAATGAGCAGTTCTTC. Complete variable domain (other parts from reference TRBV28 and TRBJ2-1): DVKVTQSSRYLVKRTGEKVFLECVQDMDHENMFWYRQDPGLGLRLIYFSYDVKMKEKGDIPEGYSVSREKKERFSLILESASTNQTSMYLCASSRTSGRNEQFFGPGTRLTVL.

The chain joins TRBV6-5 to TRBJ1-1, with no clear D. V was trimmed by 2 bases and J by 0 bases, leaving 13 bases between them. The CDR3 contains 16 residues. Germline CDR1 MNHEY, CDR2 SVGAGI. The CDR3 DNA follows: TGTGCCAGCAGTTACGGGAGACTAATTATGAACACTGAAGCTTTCTTT. Residues: CASSYGRLIMNTEAFF.

The chain combines TRBV28 with TRBJ2-1, with 9 bases that match TRBD2. V dropped 1 base and J dropped 11; count of bases not matched to a gene: 15. The CDR3 runs to 17 residues. Germline CDR1 and CDR2: MDHEN and SYDVKM. The CDR3 DNA reads as TGTGCCAGCAGTTTATCCAAGACTAGCGGTAGGATCAGGAAGCAGTTCTTC. Translation gives CASSLSKTSGRIRKQFF.

The chain has TRBV30 and TRBJ1-2, with no clear D. The V end was cut by 2 bases, the J end by 4 bases, with 11 bases between. CDR1 is GTSNPN and CDR2 is SVGIG in the germline V gene (reference sequence). The CDR3 length is 13 residues. CDR3 in amino acids: CAWSRGTFYGYTF. Here the CDR3 DNA reads TGTGCCTGGAGTCGTGGCACCTTCTATGGCTACACCTTC.

Here the CDR3 reads CASSLFGTGGYEQYF. CDR3 DNA: TGTGCCAGCAGTTTATTCGGGACGGGAGGCTACGAGCAGTACTTC. The rearrangement joins TRBV27 to TRBJ2-7; 7 nucleotides agree with TRBD2. CDR1 and CDR2 from the germline V gene are MNHEY and SMNVEV (reference sequence). Losses at the gene ends were 1 base for V and 3 bases for J; bases not matched to a gene: 6. The CDR3 length is 15 residues.

The chain couples TRBV11-2 to TRBJ2-3, with D maybe TRBD1 (5 bases). The CDR3 has 12 amino acids. Deletions cut 5 bases from V and 5 bases from J, with 8 bases between. Germline loops: CDR1 SGHAT, CDR2 FQNNGV. CDR3 coding DNA: TGTGCCAGCAGCCCCCAGGGAGATACGCAGTATTTT. The encoded protein is CASSPQGDTQYF. Looking up the rest from reference TRBV11-2 and TRBJ2-3 gives the full variable domain: EAGVAQSPRYKIIEKRQSVAFWCNPISGHATLYWYQQILGQGPKLLIQFQNNGVVDDSQLPKDRFSAERLKGVDSTLKIQPAKLEDSAVYLCASSPQGDTQYFGPGTRLTVL.

V is TRBV7-2 and J is TRBJ2-7, with a possible D match to TRBD2 (5 bases). V was shortened by 1 base and J by 2 bases, with 12 bases between the two germline ends. The CDR3 is made up of 15 amino acids. CDR1 and CDR2 (germline): SGHTA, FQGNSA. This CDR3 is CASSLVSGFTYEQYF. Written as DNA, the CDR3 is TGTGCCAGCAGCTTAGTCAGCGGTTTTACCTACGAGCAGTACTTC.

This chain links TRBV11-2 with TRBJ1-2; D might be TRBD1 (6 bases). The CDR3 is 14 residues long. V lost 5 bases to trimming and J lost 8 bases, with 18 bases between them. Germline CDR1 reads SGHAT; CDR2 reads FQNNGV. The CDR3 nucleotides are TGTGCCAGCAGCGACACGCGGGGGGCGGGCGGCTACACCTTC. Translated: CASSDTRGAGGYTF.

CDR3 loop: CASSPSPASGTAVPQYF. As DNA, the CDR3 is TGCGCCAGCAGCCCCTCCCCTGCTAGCGGGACGGCGGTGCCCCAGTACTTC. The rearrangement uses TRBV5-1 and TRBJ2-5, with 9 bases lining up with TRBD2. Germline trimming cut 4 bases from V and 9 bases from J; bases unmatched to any gene: 19. CDR3 length: 17 amino acids. Looked up from germline, CDR1 is SGHRS and CDR2 is YFSETQ.

This clone has just one count. This chain uses TRBV12-1 with TRBJ1-1; the table's D call TRBD1 went unverified against the DNA. TRBV12-1 is described as a pseudogene. The CDR3 length is 14 residues. The CDR3 DNA sequence: TGTGCCAGCAGCAATGGTACAGGCCCCGCTGAAGCTTTCTTT. It codes for CASSNGTGPAEAFF.

The V and J genes are TRBV27 and TRBJ1-4, with D possibly TRBD1 on 5 matching bases. This CDR3 has 13 amino acids. Germline values: CDR1 MNHEY, CDR2 SMNVEV (reference sequence). The V gene lost 3 bases and the J gene lost 8 bases, with 10 bases spanning the gap. The CDR3 DNA reads as TGTGCCAGCAGTTTGAACAGGTTGGAAAAACTGTTTTTT. Residues: CASSLNRLEKLFF.

The sample holds a few counts of this clone. For the CDR3, the DNA is TGTGCCAGCAGGGCAGGCACCGGGGAGCTGTTTTTT. This encodes CASRAGTGELFF. This chain uses TRBV6-5 with TRBJ2-2; D remains ambiguous. Germline values: CDR1 MNHEY, CDR2 SVGAGI. Between the trimmed V and J ends, which lost 6 bases and 4 bases, there was a span of 6 bases. The CDR3 contains 12 residues.

The DNA for the CDR3 is TGTGCCAGCAGCTCGGGACTAGCGGGAGTTGACGGGGAGCTGTTTTTT. Its translation is CASSSGLAGVDGELFF. The chain joins TRBV5-4 to TRBJ2-2, with 14 bases that match TRBD2. Per germline, CDR1 SGHNT and CDR2 YYREEE (reference sequence). V gave up 3 bases and J gave up 7 bases; unmatched junction bases: 5. CDR3 length: 16 residues.

V usage is TRBV30 and J usage is TRBJ2-7; 7 bases fit TRBD1. The J segment lost 0 bases and the V segment lost 4 bases, leaving 9 bases of the junction unmatched. The germline V gene has CDR1 GTSNPN and CDR2 SVGIG (reference sequence). This CDR3 is built from 15 residues. The CDR3 region has the DNA TGTGCCTGGACCCGTCGACAGGGATACTCCTACGAGCAGTACTTC. Its translation is CAWTRRQGYSYEQYF. The complete variable domain, with remaining parts taken from reference TRBV30 and TRBJ2-7, reads SQTIHQWPATLVQPVGSPLSLECTVEGTSNPNLYWYRQAAGRGLQLLFYSVGIGQISSEVPQNLSASRPQDRQFILSSKKLLLSDSGFYLCAWTRRQGYSYEQYFGPGTRLTVT.

The V call is TRBV30, the J call TRBJ1-6; D is unresolved. The germline V gene encodes CDR1 GTSNPN and CDR2 SVGIG (reference sequence). Trimming cost V 2 bases and J 11 bases, with 13 bases left between them. This CDR3 is 13 amino acids long. CDR3 sequence reads: CAWSKPFPTPLHF. For the CDR3, the DNA is TGTGCCTGGAGTAAGCCGTTCCCTACACCCCTCCACTTT.

This clone was detected only once. The CDR3 region is CAWSRARTSGGETQYF. The CDR3, as DNA: TGTGCCTGGAGTAGGGCACGAACTAGCGGGGGGGAGACCCAGTACTTC. This chain uses TRBV30 with TRBJ2-5; 12 nucleotides line up with TRBD2. V shed 2 bases, J shed 5 bases, and the junction held 9 bases outside the gene matches. In germline, CDR1 is GTSNPN, CDR2 SVGIG (reference sequence). The CDR3 length is 16 residues.